This TCR beta chain was identified in a study of vaccination effects on CD4 cells after COVID-19. Study outcomes and limitations: In healthy vaccinees, only 1 of 255 vaccine-induced clones cross-reacted with common cold coronaviruses.

As to this clone: The antigen is not known.

Peptide-pool stimulation followed by sequencing identified expanded antigen-specific CD4+ clonotypes in the ViraFEST assay. Cells that had been cultured for 10 days were the source of isolated CD4+ T cells. Every participant took two doses of the BNT162b2 or mRNA-1273 vaccine. Negative nucleocapsid antibody tests before and after vaccination confirmed no previous SARS-CoV-2 infection. The method was immunoSEQ multiplex PCR; TCRdb's version includes in-frame clones alone and lacks a portion of them. The data hold about 13,000 clones, with approximately 68% observed a single time. V dropped 7 bases and J dropped 7; count of bases not matched to a gene: 6. Germline V gene data show CDR1 as LNHDA and CDR2 as SQIVND (reference sequence). This CDR3 is built from 15 residues.

This TCR derives from a human donor who received a COVID-19 vaccine. V is TRBV19 and J is TRBJ2-1; TRBD2 matches at 14 bases. Source: CD4+ T cells from PBMCs cultured with SARS-CoV-2 spike peptides, taken after COVID-19 vaccination. CDR3 protein: CASKARTSGRNEQFF. The CDR3 nucleotides are TGTGCCAGTAAGGCCCGGACTAGCGGGAGGAATGAGCAGTTCTTC.